The entry that follows covers one TCR beta chain sequence. Its antigen is unknown. CDR1 and CDR2 from the germline V gene are LGHNT and FRNRAP. With V trimmed by 5 bases and J by 2 bases, 9 bases remained unmatched. This CDR3 has 16 amino acids. The sample comes from a study of T cells after yellow fever vaccination. 5'RACE template switching added a universal primer site and UMIs to TCR cDNA. TCRdb itself ran the 5' RACE reads through MiXCR, one entry per CDR3 protein. Altogether 200,000 to 300,000 distinct CDR3 sequences are present, 5.5% to 8.5% being singletons, with the ten largest covering around 1%. Findings and limits, study-wide: A faster peak, day 5 versus 15, was reached by the weaker secondary response.

The TCR was taken from a man aged 25-45 years who received the YFV17D yellow fever vaccine. This rearrangement joins TRBV12-5 to TRBJ2-3, with 8 nucleotides matching TRBD2. Sequences were derived from CD4+ T cells sorted from PBMCs, sampled on the day of the yellow fever booster vaccination. DNA of the CDR3: TGTGCTAGTGGTCACCAGACTAGCGTATACACAGATACGCAGTATTTT. It specifies CASGHQTSVYTDTQYF.